This T cell receptor (beta chain) was obtained from a study of tumor and adjacent non-tumor tissue in lung cancer. The germline V gene encodes CDR1 MDHEN and CDR2 SYDVKM. V gave up 2 bases and J gave up 1 base, with 8 bases separating them. This CDR3 has 14 residues. No cell sorting was done before RNA was extracted from the tissue. General observations from the study: Normal lung showed higher cumulative top 100 clone frequency than tumor.

About this clonotype itself: Its specificity is unknown. This may be a read error, as it is one base from a much larger clone.

The library came from three nested PCR rounds adapted from ARM-PCR protocols. TCRdb recomputed calls from the multiplex PCR reads with MiXCR, one row per CDR3 protein. The sample lists about 70,000 distinct CDR3 sequences, around three quarters occurring once. The V call is TRBV28, the J call TRBJ1-1; perhaps TRBD1 as D (6 bases). The specimen sequenced was lung tumor tissue. The TCR was taken from a man aged 55 to 70 with non-small cell lung cancer. The CDR3 region is CASSLAQGNTEAFF. As DNA, the CDR3 is TGTGCCAGCAGTTTAGCACAGGGGAACACTGAAGCTTTCTTT.